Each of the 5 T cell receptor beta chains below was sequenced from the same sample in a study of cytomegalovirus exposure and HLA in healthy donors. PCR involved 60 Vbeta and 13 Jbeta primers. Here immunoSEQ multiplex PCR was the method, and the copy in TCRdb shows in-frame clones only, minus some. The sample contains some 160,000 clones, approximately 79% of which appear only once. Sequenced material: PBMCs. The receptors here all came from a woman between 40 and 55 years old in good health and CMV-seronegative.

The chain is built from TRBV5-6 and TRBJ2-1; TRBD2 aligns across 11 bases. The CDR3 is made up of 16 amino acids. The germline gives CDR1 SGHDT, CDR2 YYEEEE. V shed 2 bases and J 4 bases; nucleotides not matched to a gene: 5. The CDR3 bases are TGTGCCAGCAGCTTAGCGGGACTAGCGGAGTACAATGAGCAGTTCTTC. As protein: CASSLAGLAEYNEQFF.

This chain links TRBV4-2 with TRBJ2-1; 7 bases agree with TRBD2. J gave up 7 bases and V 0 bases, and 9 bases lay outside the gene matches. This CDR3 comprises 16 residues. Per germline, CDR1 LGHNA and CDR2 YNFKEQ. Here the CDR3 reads CASSQEKASGLNEQFF. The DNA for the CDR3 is TGTGCCAGCAGCCAAGAGAAAGCTAGCGGCCTTAATGAGCAGTTCTTC.

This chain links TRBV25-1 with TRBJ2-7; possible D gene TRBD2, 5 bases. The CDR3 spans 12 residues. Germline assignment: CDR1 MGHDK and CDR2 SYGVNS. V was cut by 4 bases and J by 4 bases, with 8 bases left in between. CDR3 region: CASSATGYEQYF. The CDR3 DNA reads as TGTGCCAGCAGTGCGACGGGGTACGAGCAGTACTTC.

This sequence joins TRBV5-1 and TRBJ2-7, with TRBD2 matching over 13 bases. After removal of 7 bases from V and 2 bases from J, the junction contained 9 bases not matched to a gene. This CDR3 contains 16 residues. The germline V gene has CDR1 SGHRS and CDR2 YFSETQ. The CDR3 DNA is TGCGCCAGCGCCGGGACTAGCGGGGAGGCGGCCTACGAGCAGTACTTC. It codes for CASAGTSGEAAYEQYF.

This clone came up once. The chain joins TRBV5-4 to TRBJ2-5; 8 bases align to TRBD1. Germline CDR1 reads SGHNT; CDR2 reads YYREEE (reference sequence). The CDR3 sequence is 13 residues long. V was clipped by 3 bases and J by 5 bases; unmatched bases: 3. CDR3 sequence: CASSSGQEETQYF. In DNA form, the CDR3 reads TGTGCCAGCAGCTCGGGACAGGAGGAGACCCAGTACTTC.